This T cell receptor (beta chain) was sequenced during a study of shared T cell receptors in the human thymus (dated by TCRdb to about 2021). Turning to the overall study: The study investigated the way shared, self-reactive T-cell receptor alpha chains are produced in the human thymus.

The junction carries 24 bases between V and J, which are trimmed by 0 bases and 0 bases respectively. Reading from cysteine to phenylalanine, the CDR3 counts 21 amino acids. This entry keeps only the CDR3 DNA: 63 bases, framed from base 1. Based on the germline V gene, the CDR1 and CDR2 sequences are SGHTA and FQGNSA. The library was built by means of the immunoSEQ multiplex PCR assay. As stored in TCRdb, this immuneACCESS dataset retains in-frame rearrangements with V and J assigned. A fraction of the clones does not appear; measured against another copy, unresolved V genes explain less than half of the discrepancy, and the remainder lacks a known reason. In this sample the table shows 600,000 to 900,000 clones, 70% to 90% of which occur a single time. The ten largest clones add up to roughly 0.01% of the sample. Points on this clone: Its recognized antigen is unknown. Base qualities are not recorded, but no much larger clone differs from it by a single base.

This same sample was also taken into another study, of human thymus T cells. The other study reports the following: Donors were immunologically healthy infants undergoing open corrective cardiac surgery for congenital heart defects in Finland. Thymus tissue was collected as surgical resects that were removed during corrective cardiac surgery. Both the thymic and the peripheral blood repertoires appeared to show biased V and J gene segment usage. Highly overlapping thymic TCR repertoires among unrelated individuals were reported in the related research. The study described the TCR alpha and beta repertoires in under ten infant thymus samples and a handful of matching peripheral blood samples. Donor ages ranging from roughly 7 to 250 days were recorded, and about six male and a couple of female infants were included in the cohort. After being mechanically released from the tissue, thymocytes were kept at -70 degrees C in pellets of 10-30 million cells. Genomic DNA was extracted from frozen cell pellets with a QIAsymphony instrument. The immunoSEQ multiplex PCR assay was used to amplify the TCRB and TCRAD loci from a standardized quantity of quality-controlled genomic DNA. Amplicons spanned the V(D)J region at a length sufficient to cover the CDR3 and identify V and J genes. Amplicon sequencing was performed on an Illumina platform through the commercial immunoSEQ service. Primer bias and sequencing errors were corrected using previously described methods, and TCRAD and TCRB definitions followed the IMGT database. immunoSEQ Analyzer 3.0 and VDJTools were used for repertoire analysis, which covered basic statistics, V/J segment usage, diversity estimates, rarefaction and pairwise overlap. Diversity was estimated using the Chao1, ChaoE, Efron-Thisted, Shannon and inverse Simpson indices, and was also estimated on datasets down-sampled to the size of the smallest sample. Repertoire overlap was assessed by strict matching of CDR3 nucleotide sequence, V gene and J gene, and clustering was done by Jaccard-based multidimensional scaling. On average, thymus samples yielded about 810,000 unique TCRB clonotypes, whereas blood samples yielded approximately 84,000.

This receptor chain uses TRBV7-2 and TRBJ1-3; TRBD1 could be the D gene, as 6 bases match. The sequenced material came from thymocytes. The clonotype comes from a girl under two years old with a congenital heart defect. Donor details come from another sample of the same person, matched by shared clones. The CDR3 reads CASSLAPTGNFHTISGNTIYF. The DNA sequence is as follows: TGTGCCAGCAGCTTAGCGCCGACAGGAAACTTCCACACCATCTCTGGAAACACCATATATTTT.